Shown below are 28 T cell receptor beta chains from a single sample sequenced in a study of cytomegalovirus exposure and HLA in healthy donors. The PCR was carried out with 60 Vbeta primers and 13 Jbeta primers. The method was immunoSEQ multiplex PCR; TCRdb's version includes in-frame clones alone and lacks a portion of them. The top ten clones hold under 2.5% of a sample with around 150,000 clones, around 74% of them seen once. The sequenced material came from PBMCs. These receptors were collected from a female donor in good health and CMV-seronegative.

The chain recombines TRBV27 with TRBJ2-1; the D is unclear. CDR3 size: 14 residues. The V gene's germline CDR1 is MNHEY and CDR2 SMNVEV (reference sequence). V gave up 6 bases and J gave up 3 bases, with 12 bases separating them. Here the CDR3 reads CASRRLANYNEQFF. DNA for the CDR3: TGTGCCAGCAGGAGGTTGGCTAACTACAATGAGCAGTTCTTC.

The V and J genes are TRBV11-3 and TRBJ1-1; no clear D gene. This CDR3 contains 13 residues. V was shortened by 3 bases and J by 6 bases, with 11 bases between the two germline ends. CDR1 and CDR2 (germline): SGHNT, YENEEA. The CDR3 DNA reads as TGTGCCAGCAGCTTGCGCCCTGACTCTGAAGCTTTCTTT. It is translated as CASSLRPDSEAFF.

CDR3 DNA: TGTGCCAGCAGTACCTCCTTAACCAGGGGGCACGGCTACACCTTC. Translation: CASSTSLTRGHGYTF. This chain joins TRBV25-1 and TRBJ1-2, with 8 positions matching TRBD1. This CDR3 spans 15 amino acids. Per the germline V gene, CDR1 is MGHDK and CDR2 is SYGVNS. V was clipped by 5 bases and J by 8 bases; unmatched bases: 13.

The chain couples TRBV2 to TRBJ2-5; 9 bases are shared with TRBD1. From germline, CDR1 is SNHLY and CDR2 FYNNEI. After removal of 5 bases from V and 2 bases from J, the junction contained 3 bases not matched to a gene. This CDR3 contains 14 residues. The CDR3 protein is CASSYGTGQETQYF. The CDR3 DNA is TGTGCCAGCAGTTACGGGACAGGGCAAGAGACCCAGTACTTC.

The CDR3 loop reads CAWGDKGIANEQFF. The CDR3 DNA follows: TGTGCCTGGGGCGATAAGGGGATCGCCAATGAGCAGTTCTTC. V and J are TRBV30 and TRBJ2-1, with D possibly being TRBD1 (5 bases). This CDR3 contains 14 residues. Trimming left V 5 bases short and J 6 bases short, with 17 bases between. The germline CDR1 and CDR2 sequences are GTSNPN and SVGIG (reference sequence).

This clone came up once. This chain connects TRBV27 to TRBJ2-5; 8 positions agree with TRBD2. CDR1 and CDR2 from the germline V gene are MNHEY and SMNVEV (reference sequence). With V trimmed by 4 bases and J by 2 bases, 6 bases remained unmatched. The length of the CDR3 is 15 residues. This CDR3 reads CASSWASGYQETQYF. In DNA form, the CDR3 reads TGTGCCAGCAGTTGGGCTAGCGGGTATCAAGAGACCCAGTACTTC.

This chain connects TRBV11-2 to TRBJ2-5, with 9 bases aligning to TRBD2. Trimming at V came to 5 bases and at J to 5 bases, leaving 3 bases not matched to a gene. This CDR3 comprises 13 residues. CDR1 and CDR2 from the germline V gene are SGHAT and FQNNGV. The CDR3 is CASSPGLAETQYF. The CDR3 DNA sequence: TGTGCCAGCAGCCCCGGACTAGCGGAGACCCAGTACTTC.

V usage is TRBV7-3 and J usage is TRBJ2-2, with 10 bases aligning to TRBD2. This CDR3 spans 15 amino acids. V lost 4 bases to trimming and J lost 3 bases; unmatched junction nucleotides: 2. The germline V gene encodes CDR1 SGHTA and CDR2 FQGTGA. Written as DNA, the CDR3 is TGTGCCAGCAGCTCAGGACTAGCGGACACCGGGGAGCTGTTTTTT. Protein: CASSSGLADTGELFF.

The genes are TRBV7-2 and TRBJ2-2, with 8 positions matching TRBD1. The CDR3 runs 15 residues. Germline V CDR1 and CDR2: SGHTA, FQGNSA. The J segment lost 3 bases and the V segment lost 7 bases, leaving 7 bases of the junction unmatched. The DNA of the CDR3 is TGTGCCAGCACCCAACGGACAGGGCACACCGGGGAGCTGTTTTTT. This encodes CASTQRTGHTGELFF.

The table lists this clone with a count of one. V and J are TRBV30 and TRBJ1-4, with 10 positions matching TRBD1. The germline gives CDR1 GTSNPN, CDR2 SVGIG (reference sequence). CDR3 length: 18 residues. Trimming removed 3 bases from V and 4 bases from J; junction bases left unmatched: 14. The CDR3 DNA sequence: TGTGCCTGGAGCATCTTCGGGACAGGGGCTCTACTTAATGAAAAACTGTTTTTT. It yields the protein CAWSIFGTGALLNEKLFF.

V gene TRBV7-9 combines with J gene TRBJ2-5; TRBD1 aligns across 9 bases. CDR1 and CDR2 from the germline V gene are SEHNR and FQNEAQ (reference sequence). The CDR3 sequence is 14 residues long. The trim removed 3 bases at V and 5 bases at J, leaving 4 bases unmatched. CDR3 DNA: TGTGCCAGCAGCTTGGGACAGGGATGGGAGACCCAGTACTTC. It is translated as CASSLGQGWETQYF.

This chain connects TRBV30 to TRBJ2-7; TRBD2 matches 8 bases. This CDR3 has 12 amino acids. V lost 4 bases to trimming and J lost 4 bases; unmatched junction nucleotides: 3. Germline lookup yields CDR1 GTSNPN and CDR2 SVGIG (reference sequence). In nucleotides, the CDR3 is TGTGCCTGGACTGTAGCGGGGTACGAGCAGTACTTC. Translation: CAWTVAGYEQYF.

This rearrangement joins TRBV11-2 to TRBJ2-7; no reliable D call. Germline CDR1 SGHAT, CDR2 FQNNGV. The V gene lost 5 bases and the J gene lost 5 bases, with 19 bases spanning the gap. The CDR3 sequence is 15 residues long. The DNA for the CDR3 is TGTGCCAGCAGCCCAAGAGTGGCGGTGTCGGACGAGCAGTACTTC. As protein: CASSPRVAVSDEQYF.

The chain joins TRBV30 to TRBJ2-4, with D perhaps matching TRBD2 (6 bases). The ends were cut back, 3 bases at V and 1 base at J, with 10 bases in the middle. This CDR3 contains 14 residues. CDR1 GTSNPN and CDR2 SVGIG come from the germline V gene (reference sequence). CDR3 region: CAWREGNAKNIQYF. The CDR3 DNA is TGTGCCTGGAGGGAGGGTAATGCCAAAAACATTCAGTACTTC.

V and J are TRBV6-6 and TRBJ2-2, with 7 bases matching TRBD2. Germline loops: CDR1 MNHNY, CDR2 SVGAGI (reference sequence). The V and J ends lost 8 bases and 6 bases, in that order; junction bases with no gene match: 3. The CDR3 spans 12 residues. CDR3 sequence (DNA): TGTGCCAGCGGGGGGGGGTCCGGGGAGCTGTTTTTT. It is translated as CASGGGSGELFF.

The chain combines TRBV7-8 with TRBJ2-7; TRBD2 aligns across 8 bases. Germline loops: CDR1 SGHVS, CDR2 FQNEAQ. V was clipped by 2 bases and J by 0 bases; unmatched bases: 3. This CDR3 contains 15 residues. In nucleotides, the CDR3 is TGTGCCAGCAGCTTATCGGGGGGGGACTCCTACGAGCAGTACTTC. Translating gives CASSLSGGDSYEQYF.

The chain uses TRBV19 and TRBJ2-2, with D perhaps matching TRBD2 (6 bases). Germline V gene sequence: CDR1 LNHDA, CDR2 SQIVND (reference sequence). V was clipped by 8 bases and J by 2 bases, with 15 bases between them. This CDR3 is 15 amino acids long. The CDR3 DNA sequence: TGTGCCAGTGTCGGGCGGGGTTTAAACACCGGGGAGCTGTTTTTT. Translating it yields CASVGRGLNTGELFF.

V gene TRBV27 combines with J gene TRBJ2-2; D gene unclear. The length of the CDR3 is 17 residues. Germline V gives CDR1 MNHEY, CDR2 SMNVEV (reference sequence). V dropped 1 base and J dropped 5 bases, with 17 bases sitting between them. CDR3 nucleotides: TGTGCCAGCAGTTTATTGGCGGCAGTCTTTGAGACCGGGGAGCTGTTTTTT. This encodes CASSLLAAVFETGELFF.

The rearrangement joins TRBV5-1 to TRBJ2-1; TRBD1 aligns across 9 bases. The trim removed 3 bases at V and 6 bases at J, leaving 10 bases unmatched. Per the germline V gene, CDR1 is SGHRS and CDR2 is YFSETQ. The CDR3 length is 16 residues. The CDR3 coding sequence is TGCGCCAGCAGCTGGAAACAGGGGGCGATGGGCAATGAGCAGTTCTTC. Protein product: CASSWKQGAMGNEQFF.

This chain joins TRBV30 and TRBJ1-1, with 8 bases matching TRBD1. With V trimmed by 8 bases and J by 4 bases, 9 bases remained unmatched. This CDR3 is built from 13 residues. Germline CDR1 and CDR2: GTSNPN and SVGIG (reference sequence). CDR3 DNA: TGTGCCGGCTTACAGGGGGTTCGCACTGAAGCTTTCTTT. This translates into CAGLQGVRTEAFF.

This clone was detected only a few times. This sequence joins TRBV6-1 and TRBJ2-7, with a tentative D call TRBD1 (7 bases). Deletions cut 5 bases from V and 13 bases from J, with 27 bases between. Germline lookup yields CDR1 MNHNS and CDR2 SASEGT. This CDR3 contains 15 residues. The CDR3 here is CASSRISGGTADGYF. CDR3 DNA sequence: TGTGCCAGCAGTCGAATTTCAGGGGGGACAGCGGACGGATACTTC.

The V gene is TRBV5-4, the J gene TRBJ2-5; D not certain. Trimming cost V 0 bases and J 5 bases, with 8 bases left between them. CDR1 is SGHNT and CDR2 is YYREEE in the germline V gene (reference sequence). CDR3 length equals 13 residues. CDR3 amino acids: CASSLAVRETQYF. CDR3 bases: TGTGCCAGCAGCTTGGCCGTGCGGGAGACCCAGTACTTC.

The table lists this clone with a few counts. CDR3 nucleotides: TGTGCCAGCAGCAGAGTCCAGGTCTTGGGCAATCAGCCCCAGCATTTT. It yields the protein CASSRVQVLGNQPQHF. V usage is TRBV27 and J usage is TRBJ1-5; D unresolved. Germline CDR1 is MNHEY and CDR2 is SMNVEV (reference sequence). With 6 bases removed from V and 2 bases from J, the gap between germline ends came to 17 bases. The CDR3 has 16 residues.

The chain carries TRBV18 and TRBJ1-4, with D possibly matching TRBD1 (5 bases). The CDR3 covers 14 residues. Trimming took 6 bases from V and 8 from J, leaving 16 bases between them. CDR1 KGHSH and CDR2 LQKENI come from the germline V gene. The CDR3 bases are TGTGCCAGCTCTCGGACGAGAACAGGCGAAAAACTGTTTTTT. Encoded protein: CASSRTRTGEKLFF.

In its sample, this clone was seen once. The chain is built from TRBV18 and TRBJ2-3; TRBD1 is a possible D gene (5 bases). Germline V lookup: CDR1 KGHSH, CDR2 LQKENI. The V end was cut by 6 bases, the J end by 2 bases, with 18 bases between. This CDR3 is built from 16 residues. The CDR3 DNA follows: TGTGCCAGCTCGCCAATCACAGGTAGGGCCACAGATACGCAGTATTTT. Its protein is CASSPITGRATDTQYF. Using reference TRBV18 and TRBJ2-3 for the parts outside the CDR3, the full variable domain is NAGVMQNPRHLVRRRGQEARLRCSPMKGHSHVYWYRQLPEEGLKFMVYLQKENIIDESGMPKERFSAEFPKEGPSILRIQQVVRGDSAAYFCASSPITGRATDTQYFGPGTRLTVL.

A few counts support this clone. The chain employs TRBV19 and TRBJ2-7; D is perhaps TRBD2 (6 bases). The V and J ends lost 5 bases and 5 bases respectively, with 16 bases between them. The CDR3 runs to 14 residues. In germline, CDR1 is LNHDA, CDR2 SQIVND (reference sequence). The CDR3 here is CASSAPRDSDEQYF. As DNA, the CDR3 is TGTGCCAGTAGTGCCCCCCGGGACTCGGACGAGCAGTACTTC.

The CDR3 spells CASSRDRGFSPLHF. The CDR3 nucleotides read TGTGCCAGCAGCCGGGACAGGGGGTTCTCACCCCTCCACTTT. The V and J genes are TRBV5-6 and TRBJ1-6; 11 bases match TRBD1. Germline CDR1 reads SGHDT; CDR2 reads YYEEEE. This CDR3 comprises 14 residues. The ends lost 4 bases at V and 10 bases at J; junction bases unmatched: 4.

The rearrangement joins TRBV7-6 to TRBJ1-2, with D possibly TRBD1 on 5 matching bases. This CDR3 has 15 amino acids. Looked up from germline, CDR1 is SGHVS and CDR2 is FNYEAQ. V lost 1 base and J lost 8, with 17 bases in between. The CDR3 sequence is CASSLVRGEVSGYTF. As DNA, the CDR3 is TGTGCCAGCAGCTTAGTCCGGGGGGAAGTAAGCGGCTACACCTTC. Full variable domain (outside the CDR3, taken from reference TRBV7-6 and TRBJ1-2): GAGVSQSPRYKVTKRGQDVALRCDPISGHVSLYWYRQALGQGPEFLTYFNYEAQQDKSGLPNDRFSAERPEGSISTLTIQRTEQRDSAMYRCASSLVRGEVSGYTFGSGTRLTVV.